This TCR beta chain was identified in a study of control samples from healthy donors and cancer patients. Germline values: CDR1 MNHEY, CDR2 SMNVEV (reference sequence). V shed 3 bases and J 3 bases; nucleotides not matched to a gene: 8. CDR3 length: 15 amino acids. Profiled with immunoSEQ multiplex PCR; TCRdb holds only in-frame clones, not every one. Of about 120,000 clones listed, around 92% were seen once; the top ten hold 0.55% to 0.6%. This chain joins TRBV27 and TRBJ2-7; TRBD1 agrees at 7 bases. This clonotype was obtained from a man at least 80 years old with head and neck cancer. Sequencing was carried out using PBMCs. The CDR3 loop reads CASSFMGQTYYEQYF. CDR3 sequence (DNA): TGTGCCAGCAGTTTTATGGGACAGACCTACTACGAGCAGTACTTC.